Sequencing of this T cell receptor (beta chain) was carried out in a study of blood T cell repertoires in COVID-19. Study-wide context: Sample material is recorded as cDNA or gDNA derived from T cells, B-cell-depleted T cells, or PBMCs.

TCRdb's table, derived via immunoSEQ multiplex PCR, lists solely in-frame clones and lacks some. The table has about 170,000 clones, under 90% seen once; the top ten hold roughly a tenth. Unmatched junction bases numbered 1, after V lost 1 base and J lost 1 base. The CDR3 extends over 15 amino acids. The germline CDR1 and CDR2 sequences are ENHRY and SYGVKD. This sequence was found in a woman at least 80 years old with active or convalescent COVID-19. The genes are TRBV10-3 and TRBJ2-1, with TRBD1 matching over 7 bases. Sequenced input: peripheral blood. The CDR3 reads CAISEWGQSYNEQFF. The CDR3 DNA reads TGTGCCATCAGTGAGTGGGGACAGTCCTACAATGAGCAGTTCTTC.